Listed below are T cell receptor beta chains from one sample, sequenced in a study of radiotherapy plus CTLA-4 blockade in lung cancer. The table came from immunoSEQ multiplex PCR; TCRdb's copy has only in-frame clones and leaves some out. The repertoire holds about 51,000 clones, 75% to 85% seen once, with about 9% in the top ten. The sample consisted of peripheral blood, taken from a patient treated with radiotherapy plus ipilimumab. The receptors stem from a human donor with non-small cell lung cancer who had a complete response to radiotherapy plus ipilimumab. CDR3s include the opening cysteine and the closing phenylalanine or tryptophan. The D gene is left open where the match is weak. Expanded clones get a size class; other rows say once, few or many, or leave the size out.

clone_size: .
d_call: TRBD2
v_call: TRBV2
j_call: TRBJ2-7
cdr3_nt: TGTGCCAGCAGTTACGCGGGGGGGCTCAACGAGCAGTACTTC
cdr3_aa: CASSYAGGLNEQYF

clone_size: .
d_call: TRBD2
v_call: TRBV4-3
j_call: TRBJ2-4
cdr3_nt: TGCGCCAGCAGCCCGGGTAGCGGGAGATCAGCCAAAAACATTCAGTACTTC
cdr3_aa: CASSPGSGRSAKNIQYF

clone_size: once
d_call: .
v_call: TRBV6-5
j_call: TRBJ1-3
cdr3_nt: TGTGCCAGCAGTTACTCTACAGTCTCTGGAAACACCATATATTTT
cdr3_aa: CASSYSTVSGNTIYF

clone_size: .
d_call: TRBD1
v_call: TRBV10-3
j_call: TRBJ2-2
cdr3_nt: TGTGCCATCAGTGAGCCGAGACAGGGGCGGACCACCGGGGAGCTGTTTTTT
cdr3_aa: CAISEPRQGRTTGELFF

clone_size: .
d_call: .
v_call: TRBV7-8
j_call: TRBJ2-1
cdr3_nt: TGTGCCAGCAGCTTAGTGGGCATTACATTGAACGACAATGAGCAGTTCTTC
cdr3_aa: CASSLVGITLNDNEQFF

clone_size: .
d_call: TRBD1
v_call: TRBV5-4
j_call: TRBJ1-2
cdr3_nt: TGTGCCAGCAGCGAGCCGGGACAGGGGGCTATCAGTGGCTACACCTTC
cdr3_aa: CASSEPGQGAISGYTF

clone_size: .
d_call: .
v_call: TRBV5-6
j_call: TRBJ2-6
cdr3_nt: TGTGCCAGCAGCTCACAGGGAACTGGGGCCAACGTCCTGACTTTC
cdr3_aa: CASSSQGTGANVLTF

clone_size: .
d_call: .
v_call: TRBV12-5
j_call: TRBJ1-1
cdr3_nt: TGTGCTAGTGGTCCCGGAGCGGGACGGCTCACTGAAGCTTTCTTT
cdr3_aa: CASGPGAGRLTEAFF

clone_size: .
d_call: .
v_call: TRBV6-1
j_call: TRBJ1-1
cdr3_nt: TGTGCCAGCAGTGAACCGTTCTTGAACACTGAAGCTTTCTTT
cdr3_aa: CASSEPFLNTEAFF

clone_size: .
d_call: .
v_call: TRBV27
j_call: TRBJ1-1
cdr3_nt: TGTGCCAGCATCGTCTGGGAGGGCGGGGTCACTGAAGCTTTCTTT
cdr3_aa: CASIVWEGGVTEAFF